A single sample is the source of the 11 T cell receptor beta chains below, sequenced in a study of T cell responses to AZD1222 COVID-19 vaccine (dated by TCRdb to the early 2020s). The time point label of this sample denotes: baseline before first vaccination. The library relied on the immunoSEQ multiplex PCR assay. TCRdb re-hosts the immuneACCESS table, in-frame sequences only. Its copies lack some clones; in the studies checked, an unresolved V gene accounts for under half of them, and the cause for the rest is not known. This sample holds about 130,000 clones; roughly 90% were observed only once. The top ten hold approximately 2.8% of the sample. The starting material was peripheral blood, obtained on day 0 of AZD1222 vaccination. These receptors were collected from an adult in good health.

In its sample, this clone was seen a few times. The chain joins TRBV30 to TRBJ1-3, with no clear D. The germline V and J ends were trimmed by 1 base and 9 bases, with 16 bases remaining between them. The CDR3 extends over 14 amino acids. In germline, CDR1 is GTSNPN, CDR2 SVGIG (reference sequence). The CDR3 DNA is TGTGCCTGGAGTGGAGAGTCGCGGTCGGGCACCATATATTTT. Its translation is CAWSGESRSGTIYF.

CDR3 loop: CASSPGGTGANVLTF. The CDR3 DNA is TGTGCCAGTAGCCCAGGGGGAACTGGGGCCAACGTCCTGACTTTC. The chain uses TRBV19 and TRBJ2-6; 7 bases agree with TRBD1. CDR1 is LNHDA and CDR2 is SQIVND in the germline V gene (reference sequence). J gave up 2 bases and V 6 bases, and 4 bases lay outside the gene matches. CDR3 size: 15 residues.

This chain links TRBV2 with TRBJ1-2; 8 bases map to TRBD1. Germline CDR1 reads SNHLY; CDR2 reads FYNNEI. Trimming cost V 1 base and J 4 bases; bases outside gene matches: 2. The length of the CDR3 is 14 residues. CDR3 in DNA: TGTGCCAGCAGTGAAGGCGGGACAGGCTATGGCTACACCTTC. It codes for CASSEGGTGYGYTF.

The chain combines TRBV3-1 (or the pseudogene TRBV3-2) with TRBJ2-7, with 10 positions matching TRBD2. The V gene's germline CDR1 is LGHDT and CDR2 YNNKEL (reference sequence). Trimming at V came to 1 base and at J to 2 bases, leaving 5 bases not matched to a gene. The CDR3 covers 16 residues. The CDR3, as DNA: TGTGCCAGCAGCCAAGTTGGGACTAGCGAGACCTACGAGCAGTACTTC. Its translation is CASSQVGTSETYEQYF.

The rearrangement links TRBV6-5 to TRBJ1-1; 9 bases fit TRBD1. Germline V gene lookup returns CDR1 MNHEY and CDR2 SVGAGI. This CDR3 spans 14 amino acids. Trimming took 10 bases from V and 1 from J; bases not matched to a gene: 7. In nucleotides, the CDR3 is TGTGCCACCTCCCCGGGACAGGGGAACACTGAAGCTTTCTTT. This codes for CATSPGQGNTEAFF.

This sequence joins TRBV2 and TRBJ1-2, with 12 positions matching TRBD1. This CDR3 comprises 12 residues. After removal of 6 bases from V and 8 bases from J, the junction contained 1 base not matched to a gene. The germline gives CDR1 SNHLY, CDR2 FYNNEI. CDR3 coding DNA: TGTGCCAGCAGCGGGACAGGGGGCGGCTACACCTTC. It encodes CASSGTGGGYTF.

The genes are TRBV2 and TRBJ2-3; D is perhaps TRBD2 (5 bases). V lost 4 bases and J lost 4, with 18 bases in between. The germline V gene has CDR1 SNHLY and CDR2 FYNNEI. This CDR3 has 16 amino acids. The chain's CDR3 is CASSGPIGIGPDTQYF. DNA of the CDR3: TGTGCCAGCAGTGGGCCAATCGGGATAGGCCCAGATACGCAGTATTTT.

The rearrangement joins TRBV19 to TRBJ2-7; TRBD2 might be the D (6 bases). V lost 10 bases to trimming and J lost 5 bases, with 21 bases between them. CDR1 is LNHDA and CDR2 is SQIVND in the germline V gene (reference sequence). CDR3 length: 14 amino acids. The CDR3 DNA reads as TGTGCCACCGATGATGCGGGGAGGAACAACGAGCAGTACTTC. Translating gives CATDDAGRNNEQYF. Looking up the rest from reference TRBV19 and TRBJ2-7 gives the full variable domain: DGGITQSPKYLFRKEGQNVTLSCEQNLNHDAMYWYRQDPGQGLRLIYYSQIVNDFQKGDIAEGYSVSREKKESFPLTVTSAQKNPTAFYLCATDDAGRNNEQYFGPGTRLTVT.

V usage is TRBV19 and J usage is TRBJ1-1, with D tentatively TRBD1 (6 bases). The germline gives CDR1 LNHDA, CDR2 SQIVND (reference sequence). There are 16 residues in the CDR3. Trimming cost V 5 bases and J 5 bases, with 21 bases left between them. CDR3: CASSLQGQVTGTEAFF. The CDR3 bases are TGTGCCAGTAGTCTCCAGGGTCAAGTTACAGGGACTGAAGCTTTCTTT.

The chain carries TRBV9 and TRBJ2-7, with D perhaps TRBD1 or TRBD2 (5 bases each). The V gene's germline CDR1 is SGDLS and CDR2 YYNGEE. The CDR3 runs 14 residues. V was trimmed by 3 bases and J by 4 bases, leaving 14 bases between them. The CDR3 sequence: CASSEGPGAYEQYF. CDR3 nucleotide sequence: TGTGCCAGCAGCGAGGGGCCCGGGGCTTACGAGCAGTACTTC.

Here the CDR3 DNA reads TGTGCCAGCAGCCAGGGGGCGGGGATCCCAAATGAAAAACTGTTTTTT. Its translation: CASSQGAGIPNEKLFF. The genes are TRBV3-1 (or the pseudogene TRBV3-2) and TRBJ1-4, with D tentatively TRBD1 (6 bases). The CDR3 is 16 amino acids. The V gene's germline CDR1 is LGHDT and CDR2 YNNKEL (reference sequence). V was cut by 3 bases and J by 5 bases, with 16 bases left in between.